The present T cell receptor beta chain was sequenced within a study of shared clonotypes between healthy human individuals. Study-wide results and limits: Non-shared clonotypes displayed generation probabilities falling below those of clonotypes present in all four donors. Few donors restricted represented genetic and exposure-history diversity.

Comments on this clone: Its antigen is unknown.

As originally analysed: For the immunoSEQ data, sequences were junction-only without quality scores, so filtering differed. TCRdb's table, derived via immunoSEQ multiplex PCR, lists solely in-frame clones and lacks some. V, J and clone size are those of that table, while D and trimming were read from the DNA. Among under 1,900,000 clones, approximately 98.5% were seen once, and the ten largest hold 0.36%. This CDR3 is built from 16 residues. With 3 bases clipped from V and 3 bases from J, the junction kept 8 bases outside the gene matches. Germline V gene sequence: CDR1 MNHEY, CDR2 SMNVEV (reference sequence). The authors divided CD4+ cells into CD45RA+ naive and CD45RA-negative memory subsets.

The rearrangement uses TRBV27 and TRBJ1-5, with 7 bases lining up with TRBD1. The clonotype was recovered from a man aged 25-45 years in good health. Sequenced input: naive CD4+ T cells sorted from blood. Subset here: CD45RA+ positively selected. The CDR3 spells CASSLGRGQINQPQHF. CDR3 coding DNA: TGTGCCAGCAGTTTGGGTAGGGGGCAAATCAATCAGCCCCAGCATTTT.